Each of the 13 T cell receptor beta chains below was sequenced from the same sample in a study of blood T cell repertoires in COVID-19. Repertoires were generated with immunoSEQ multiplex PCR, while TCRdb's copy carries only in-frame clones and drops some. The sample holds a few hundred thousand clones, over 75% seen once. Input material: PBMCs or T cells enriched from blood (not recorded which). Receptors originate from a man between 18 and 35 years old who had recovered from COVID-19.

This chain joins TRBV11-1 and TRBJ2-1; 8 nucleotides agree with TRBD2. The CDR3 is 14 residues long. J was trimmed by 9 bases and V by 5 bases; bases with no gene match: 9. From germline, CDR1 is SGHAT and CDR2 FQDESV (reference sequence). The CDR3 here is CASSPRTSSSEQFF. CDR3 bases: TGTGCCAGCAGCCCCCGGACTAGCTCGAGTGAGCAGTTCTTC.

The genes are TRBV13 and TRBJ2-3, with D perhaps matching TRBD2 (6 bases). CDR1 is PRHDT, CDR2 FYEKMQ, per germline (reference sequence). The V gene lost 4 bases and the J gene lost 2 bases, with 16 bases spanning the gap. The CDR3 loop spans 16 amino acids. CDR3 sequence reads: CASSSTGLPDTDTQYF. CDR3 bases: TGTGCCAGCAGCTCTACGGGACTCCCAGACACAGATACGCAGTATTTT.

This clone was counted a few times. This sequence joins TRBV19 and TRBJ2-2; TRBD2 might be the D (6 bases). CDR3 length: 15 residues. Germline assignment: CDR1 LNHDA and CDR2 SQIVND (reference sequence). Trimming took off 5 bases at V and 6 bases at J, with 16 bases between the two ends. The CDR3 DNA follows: TGTGCCAGTAGTCGGTCCCTGACTAGTTCCGGGGAGCTGTTTTTT. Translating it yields CASSRSLTSSGELFF.

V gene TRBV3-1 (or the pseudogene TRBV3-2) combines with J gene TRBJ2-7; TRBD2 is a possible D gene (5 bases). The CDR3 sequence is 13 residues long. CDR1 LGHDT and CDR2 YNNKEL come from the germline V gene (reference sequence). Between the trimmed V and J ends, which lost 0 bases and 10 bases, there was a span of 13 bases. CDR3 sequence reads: CASSQDVDSRQYF. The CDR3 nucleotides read TGTGCCAGCAGCCAAGATGTGGACTCTCGACAGTACTTC.

CDR3 region: CATRGGGHEQFF. As DNA, the CDR3 is TGTGCCACCCGGGGAGGTGGGCACGAGCAGTTCTTC. This chain connects TRBV24-1 to TRBJ2-1, with D maybe TRBD2 (6 bases). Germline CDR1 is KGHDR and CDR2 is SFDVKD. The CDR3 covers 12 residues. V lost 9 bases, J lost 10 bases, and 15 bases lay in between.

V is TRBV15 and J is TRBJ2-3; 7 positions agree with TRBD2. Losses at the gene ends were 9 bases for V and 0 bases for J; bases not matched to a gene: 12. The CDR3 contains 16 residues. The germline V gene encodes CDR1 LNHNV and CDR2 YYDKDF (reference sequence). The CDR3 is CATRALAEPSTDTQYF. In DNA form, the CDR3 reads TGTGCCACTAGAGCCCTAGCGGAGCCTAGCACAGATACGCAGTATTTT.

CDR3 in amino acids: CASSTWTGGGTDTQYF. CDR3 in DNA: TGTGCCAGCAGCACTTGGACAGGGGGAGGCACAGATACGCAGTATTTT. The rearrangement uses TRBV9 and TRBJ2-3, with TRBD1 matching 10 bases. The CDR3 has 16 residues. Germline V gives CDR1 SGDLS, CDR2 YYNGEE. Losses at the gene ends were 4 bases for V and 1 base for J; bases not matched to a gene: 6.

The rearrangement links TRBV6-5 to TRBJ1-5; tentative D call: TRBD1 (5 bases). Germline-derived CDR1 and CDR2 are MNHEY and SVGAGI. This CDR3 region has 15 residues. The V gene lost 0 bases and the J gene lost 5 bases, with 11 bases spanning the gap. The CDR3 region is CASSYSRSRDQPQHF. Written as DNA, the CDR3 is TGTGCCAGCAGTTACTCGAGAAGCAGGGATCAGCCCCAGCATTTT.

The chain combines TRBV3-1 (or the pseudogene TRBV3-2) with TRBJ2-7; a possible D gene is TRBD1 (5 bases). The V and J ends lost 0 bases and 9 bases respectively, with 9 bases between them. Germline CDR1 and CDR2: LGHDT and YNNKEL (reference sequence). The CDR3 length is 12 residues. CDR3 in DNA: TGTGCCAGCAGCCAAGACAGGGTCAGGCAGTACTTC. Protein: CASSQDRVRQYF.

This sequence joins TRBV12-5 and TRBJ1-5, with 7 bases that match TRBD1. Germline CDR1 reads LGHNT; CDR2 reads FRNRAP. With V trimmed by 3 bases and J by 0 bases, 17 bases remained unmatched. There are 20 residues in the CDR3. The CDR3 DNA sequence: TGTGCTAGTGGTTTCCTGACCCGGGACAGTAGAAGCTATAGCAATCAGCCCCAGCATTTT. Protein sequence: CASGFLTRDSRSYSNQPQHF. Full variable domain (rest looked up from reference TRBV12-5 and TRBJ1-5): DARVTQTPRHKVTEMGQEVTMRCQPILGHNTVFWYRQTMMQGLELLAYFRNRAPLDDSGMPKDRFSAEMPDATLATLKIQPSEPRDSAVYFCASGFLTRDSRSYSNQPQHFGDGTRLSIL.

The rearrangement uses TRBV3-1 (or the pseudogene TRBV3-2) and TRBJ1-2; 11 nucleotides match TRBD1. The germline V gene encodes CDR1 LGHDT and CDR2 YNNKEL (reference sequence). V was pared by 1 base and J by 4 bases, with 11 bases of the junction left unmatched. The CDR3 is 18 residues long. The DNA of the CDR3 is TGTGCCAGCAGCCAAGGAGGACAGGGGGCAGTTCTATTCTATGGCTACACCTTC. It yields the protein CASSQGGQGAVLFYGYTF.

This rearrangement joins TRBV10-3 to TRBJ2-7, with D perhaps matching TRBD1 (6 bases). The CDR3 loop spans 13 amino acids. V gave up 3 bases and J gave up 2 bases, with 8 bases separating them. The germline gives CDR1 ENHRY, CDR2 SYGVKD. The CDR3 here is CAISDTGTYEQYF. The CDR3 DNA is TGTGCCATCAGTGACACAGGGACCTACGAGCAGTACTTC.

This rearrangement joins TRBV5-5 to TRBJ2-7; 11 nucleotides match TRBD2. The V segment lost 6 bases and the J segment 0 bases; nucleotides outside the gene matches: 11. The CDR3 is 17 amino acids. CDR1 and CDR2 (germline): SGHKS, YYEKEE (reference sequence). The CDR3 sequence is CASKLEGLAVSSYEQYF. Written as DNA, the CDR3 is TGTGCCAGCAAGCTTGAGGGACTAGCGGTGAGCTCCTACGAGCAGTACTTC.